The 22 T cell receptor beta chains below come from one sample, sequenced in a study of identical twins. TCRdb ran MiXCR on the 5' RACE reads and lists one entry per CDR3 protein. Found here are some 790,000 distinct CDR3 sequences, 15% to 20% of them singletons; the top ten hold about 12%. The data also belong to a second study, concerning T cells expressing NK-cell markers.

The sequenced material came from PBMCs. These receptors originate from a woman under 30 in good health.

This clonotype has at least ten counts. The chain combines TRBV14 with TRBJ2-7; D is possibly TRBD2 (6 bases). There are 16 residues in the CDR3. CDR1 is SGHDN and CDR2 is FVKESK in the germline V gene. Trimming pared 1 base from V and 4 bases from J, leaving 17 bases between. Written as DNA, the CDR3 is TGTGCCAGCAGCCAAGCAAGTCGGGAGACATCTTACGAGCAGTACTTC. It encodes CASSQASRETSYEQYF.

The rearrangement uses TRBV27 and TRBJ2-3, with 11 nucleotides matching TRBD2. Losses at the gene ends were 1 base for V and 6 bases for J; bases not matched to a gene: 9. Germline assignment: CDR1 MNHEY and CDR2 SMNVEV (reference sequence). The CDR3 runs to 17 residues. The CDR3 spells CASSLFDLAGGRDTQYF. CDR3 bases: TGTGCCAGCAGTTTATTCGACCTAGCGGGGGGCCGGGATACGCAGTATTTT.

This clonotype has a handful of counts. The CDR3 here is CASSLGFSGTGGHQPQHF. CDR3 nucleotide sequence: TGTGCCAGCAGCTTAGGCTTTTCCGGGACAGGAGGGCATCAGCCCCAGCATTTT. The chain is built from TRBV7-2 and TRBJ1-5, with 8 bases aligning to TRBD1. Germline CDR1 reads SGHTA; CDR2 reads FQGNSA. The J segment lost 5 bases and the V segment lost 1 base, leaving 13 bases of the junction unmatched. The CDR3 runs to 18 residues.

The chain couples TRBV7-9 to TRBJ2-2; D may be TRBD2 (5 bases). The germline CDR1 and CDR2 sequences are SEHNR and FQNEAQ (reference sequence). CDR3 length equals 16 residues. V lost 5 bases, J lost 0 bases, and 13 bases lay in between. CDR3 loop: CASSQPAGSNTGELFF. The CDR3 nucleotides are TGTGCCAGCAGCCAACCGGCGGGTTCGAACACCGGGGAGCTGTTTTTT.

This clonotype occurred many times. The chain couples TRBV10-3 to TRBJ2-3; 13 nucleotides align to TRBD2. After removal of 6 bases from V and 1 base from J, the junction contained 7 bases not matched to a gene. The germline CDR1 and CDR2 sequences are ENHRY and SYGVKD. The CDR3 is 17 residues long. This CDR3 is CAISPGLAGKGTDTQYF. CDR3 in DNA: TGTGCCATCAGCCCGGGACTAGCGGGAAAAGGCACAGATACGCAGTATTTT.

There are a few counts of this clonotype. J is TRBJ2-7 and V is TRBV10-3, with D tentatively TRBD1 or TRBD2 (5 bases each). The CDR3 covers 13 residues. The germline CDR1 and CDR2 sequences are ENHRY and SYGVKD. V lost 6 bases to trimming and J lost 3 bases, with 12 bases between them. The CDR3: CAIRPGTDYEQYF. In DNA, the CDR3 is TGTGCCATCAGACCCGGGACCGACTACGAGCAGTACTTC.

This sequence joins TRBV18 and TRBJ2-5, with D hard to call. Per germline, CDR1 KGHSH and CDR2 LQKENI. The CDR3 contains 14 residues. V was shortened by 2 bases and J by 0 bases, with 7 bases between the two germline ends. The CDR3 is CASSPITNQETQYF. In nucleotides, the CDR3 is TGTGCCAGCTCACCAATAACGAACCAAGAGACCCAGTACTTC. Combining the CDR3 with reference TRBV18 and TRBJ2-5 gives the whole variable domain NAGVMQNPRHLVRRRGQEARLRCSPMKGHSHVYWYRQLPEEGLKFMVYLQKENIIDESGMPKERFSAEFPKEGPSILRIQQVVRGDSAAYFCASSPITNQETQYFGPGTRLLVL.

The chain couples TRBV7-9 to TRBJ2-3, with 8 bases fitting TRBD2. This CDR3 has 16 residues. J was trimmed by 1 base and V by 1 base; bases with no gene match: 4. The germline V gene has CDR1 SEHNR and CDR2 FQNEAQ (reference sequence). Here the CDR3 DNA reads TGTGCCAGCAGCTTAGTGACCGGGAGGGGCACAGATACGCAGTATTTT. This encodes CASSLVTGRGTDTQYF.

The CDR3 loop is CASSSPQDRSYEQYF. The CDR3 region has the DNA TGTGCCAGCAGCTCACCTCAAGACAGATCCTACGAGCAGTACTTC. The rearrangement uses TRBV7-9 and TRBJ2-7; D may be TRBD1 (5 bases). This CDR3 is built from 15 residues. The V end lost 4 bases, the J end lost 1 base, and 14 bases lay between the germline ends. Germline V lookup: CDR1 SEHNR, CDR2 FQNEAQ (reference sequence).

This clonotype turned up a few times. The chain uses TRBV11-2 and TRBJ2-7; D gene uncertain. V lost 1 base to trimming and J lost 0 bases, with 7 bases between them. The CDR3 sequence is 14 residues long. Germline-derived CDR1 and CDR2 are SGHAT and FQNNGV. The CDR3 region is CASSLVGDSYEQYF. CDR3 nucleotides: TGTGCCAGCAGCTTAGTGGGCGACTCCTACGAGCAGTACTTC.

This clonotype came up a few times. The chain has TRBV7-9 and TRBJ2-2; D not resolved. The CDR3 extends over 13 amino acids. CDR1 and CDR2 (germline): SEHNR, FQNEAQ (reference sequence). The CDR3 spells CASRALGDGELFF. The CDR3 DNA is TGTGCGAGCCGGGCCCTGGGTGACGGGGAGCTGTTTTTT.

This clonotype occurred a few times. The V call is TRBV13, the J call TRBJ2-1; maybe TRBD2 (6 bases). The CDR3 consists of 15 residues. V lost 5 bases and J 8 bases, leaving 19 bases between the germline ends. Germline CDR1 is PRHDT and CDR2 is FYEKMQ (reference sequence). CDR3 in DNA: TGTGCCAGCAGCCCAAGGAGGGAGTTTTACTATGAGCAGTTCTTC. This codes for CASSPRREFYYEQFF.

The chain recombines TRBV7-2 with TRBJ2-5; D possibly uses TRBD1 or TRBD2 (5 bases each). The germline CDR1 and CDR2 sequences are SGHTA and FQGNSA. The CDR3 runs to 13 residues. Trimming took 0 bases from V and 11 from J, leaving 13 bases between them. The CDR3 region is CASSLAGDGAQYF. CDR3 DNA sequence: TGTGCCAGCAGCTTAGCTGGGGACGGCGCGCAGTACTTC.

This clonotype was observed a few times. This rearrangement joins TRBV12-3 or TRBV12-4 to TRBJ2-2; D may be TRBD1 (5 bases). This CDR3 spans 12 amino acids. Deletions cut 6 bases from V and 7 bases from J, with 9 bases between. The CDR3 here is CASSSGFGELFF. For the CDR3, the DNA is TGTGCCAGCAGCTCAGGGTTCGGGGAGCTGTTTTTT.

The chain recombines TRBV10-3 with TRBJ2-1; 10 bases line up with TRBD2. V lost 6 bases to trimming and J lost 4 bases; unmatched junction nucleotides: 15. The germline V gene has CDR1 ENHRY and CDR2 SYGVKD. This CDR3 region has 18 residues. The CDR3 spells CAIRPRVSGGPKYNEQFF. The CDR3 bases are TGTGCCATCAGGCCCCGCGTTAGCGGGGGGCCAAAATACAATGAGCAGTTCTTC.

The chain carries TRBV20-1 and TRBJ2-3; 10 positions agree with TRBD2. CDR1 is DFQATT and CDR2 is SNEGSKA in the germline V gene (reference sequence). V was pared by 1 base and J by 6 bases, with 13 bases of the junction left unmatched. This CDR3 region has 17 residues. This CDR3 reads CSARGGLADPLGDTQYF. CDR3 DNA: TGCAGTGCTAGAGGTGGACTAGCGGATCCTCTCGGGGATACGCAGTATTTT.

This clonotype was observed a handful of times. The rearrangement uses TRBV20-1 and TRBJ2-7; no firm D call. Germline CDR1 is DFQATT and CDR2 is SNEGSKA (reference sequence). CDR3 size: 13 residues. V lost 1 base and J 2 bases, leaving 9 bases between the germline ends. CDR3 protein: CSARVELTYEQYF. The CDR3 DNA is TGCAGTGCTAGAGTCGAGCTGACCTACGAGCAGTACTTC.

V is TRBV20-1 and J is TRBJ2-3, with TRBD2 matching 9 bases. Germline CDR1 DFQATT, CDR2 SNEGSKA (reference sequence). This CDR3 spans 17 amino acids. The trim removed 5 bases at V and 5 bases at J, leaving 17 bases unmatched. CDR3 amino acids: CSAAGIGSGRSEDTQYF. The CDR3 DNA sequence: TGCAGTGCTGCTGGGATTGGTAGCGGGAGAAGTGAAGATACGCAGTATTTT.

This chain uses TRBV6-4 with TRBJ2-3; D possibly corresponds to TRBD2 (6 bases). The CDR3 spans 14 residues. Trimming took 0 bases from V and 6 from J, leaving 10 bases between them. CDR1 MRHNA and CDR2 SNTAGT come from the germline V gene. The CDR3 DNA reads TGTGCCAGCAGTGACTCGGGGGAGGCGGATACGCAGTATTTT. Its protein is CASSDSGEADTQYF.

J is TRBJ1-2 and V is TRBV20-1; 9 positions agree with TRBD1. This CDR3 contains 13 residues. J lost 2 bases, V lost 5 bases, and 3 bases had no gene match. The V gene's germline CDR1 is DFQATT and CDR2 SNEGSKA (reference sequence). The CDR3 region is CSAGQGWNYGYTF. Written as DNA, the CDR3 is TGCAGTGCTGGACAGGGGTGGAACTATGGCTACACCTTC.

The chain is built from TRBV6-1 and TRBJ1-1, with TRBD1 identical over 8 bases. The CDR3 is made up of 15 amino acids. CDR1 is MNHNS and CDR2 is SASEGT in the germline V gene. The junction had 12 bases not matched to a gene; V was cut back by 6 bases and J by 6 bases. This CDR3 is CASRTGQGALAEAFF. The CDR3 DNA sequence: TGTGCCAGCAGAACCGGTCAGGGGGCATTGGCTGAAGCTTTCTTT.

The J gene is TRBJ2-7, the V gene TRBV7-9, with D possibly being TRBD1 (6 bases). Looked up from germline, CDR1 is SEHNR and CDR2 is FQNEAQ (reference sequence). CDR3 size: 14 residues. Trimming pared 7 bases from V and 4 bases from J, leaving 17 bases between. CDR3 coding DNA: TGTGCCAGCACCCCCAAGGACAGACCTTACGAGCAGTACTTC. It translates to CASTPKDRPYEQYF.